The 17 T cell receptor beta chains reported below all come from one sample, sequenced in a study of blood T cell repertoires in COVID-19. Clones were read by immunoSEQ multiplex PCR, and TCRdb kept only the in-frame ones, dropping some. The table records just over 150,000 clones, roughly 88% of them present only once. The specimen was peripheral blood. Source of these receptors: a woman aged 45-60 years with acute or convalescent COVID-19.

This clone has just a few counts. This sample includes further DNA sequences coding for the same CDR3. The chain carries TRBV7-2 and TRBJ1-1; no firm D call. In germline, CDR1 is SGHTA, CDR2 FQGNSA. The ends were cut back, 1 base at V and 1 base at J, with 4 bases in the middle. This CDR3 comprises 13 residues. The CDR3 sequence: CASSLDRNTEAFF. In DNA, the CDR3 is TGTGCCAGCAGCTTAGACAGGAACACTGAAGCTTTCTTT. The variable domain in full, with the rest retrieved from reference TRBV7-2 and TRBJ1-1, is GAGVSQSPSNKVTEKGKDVELRCDPISGHTALYWYRQSLGQGLEFLIYFQGNSAPDKSGLPSDRFSAERTGGSVSTLTIQRTQQEDSAVYLCASSLDRNTEAFFGQGTRLTVV.

Only a few counts were recorded for this clone. The chain combines TRBV28 with TRBJ2-2; TRBD2 matches at 11 bases. CDR1 is MDHEN and CDR2 is SYDVKM in the germline V gene. Trimming removed 3 bases from V and 0 bases from J; junction bases left unmatched: 3. This CDR3 has 17 amino acids. The CDR3 loop reads CASSFVAGGPNTGELFF. The DNA for the CDR3 is TGTGCCAGCAGTTTTGTAGCGGGAGGGCCGAACACCGGGGAGCTGTTTTTT.

The gene calls are TRBV12-3 or TRBV12-4 and TRBJ1-5; D is unresolved. V lost 2 bases and J 7 bases, leaving 9 bases between the germline ends. The CDR3 contains 13 residues. The DNA of the CDR3 is TGTGCCAGCAGTTTAACCCGGGAGCAGCCCCAGCATTTT. It translates to CASSLTREQPQHF.

The chain has TRBV2 and TRBJ2-2, with TRBD1 as a possible D gene (6 bases). This CDR3 comprises 13 residues. V dropped 7 bases and J dropped 3 bases, with 9 bases sitting between them. Germline CDR1 reads SNHLY; CDR2 reads FYNNEI. The CDR3 reads CASNDRHTGELFF. In nucleotides, the CDR3 is TGTGCCAGCAATGACAGGCACACCGGGGAGCTGTTTTTT.

The chain recombines TRBV2 with TRBJ1-3; 7 bases are shared with TRBD1. The CDR3 runs 15 residues. Unmatched junction bases numbered 6, after V lost 6 bases and J lost 1 base. The germline gives CDR1 SNHLY, CDR2 FYNNEI. The CDR3 is CASSLLTGSGNTIYF. Written as DNA, the CDR3 is TGTGCCAGCAGCCTTTTGACAGGGTCTGGAAACACCATATATTTT.

This rearrangement joins TRBV5-5 to TRBJ2-1, with D tentatively TRBD2 (7 bases). V shed 4 bases and J shed 9 bases, with 14 bases lying between them. CDR1 SGHKS and CDR2 YYEKEE come from the germline V gene (reference sequence). This CDR3 is built from 13 residues. CDR3 loop: CASSGTTGTEQFF. DNA for the CDR3: TGTGCCAGCAGCGGGACTACAGGGACTGAGCAGTTCTTC.

The chain joins TRBV3-1 (or the pseudogene TRBV3-2) to TRBJ2-7; TRBD1 matches 10 bases. The CDR3 sequence is 16 residues long. CDR1 is LGHDT and CDR2 is YNNKEL in the germline V gene (reference sequence). V dropped 1 base and J dropped 7; count of bases not matched to a gene: 10. CDR3: CASSQAGMGQGWEQYF. CDR3 DNA sequence: TGTGCCAGCAGCCAAGCCGGTATGGGACAGGGGTGGGAGCAGTACTTC.

In DNA form, the CDR3 reads TGTGCCAGCAGCTCCGAAAGCGGGACCTACAATGAGCAGTTCTTC. This gives the protein CASSSESGTYNEQFF. The rearrangement links TRBV7-2 to TRBJ2-1; TRBD2 aligns across 7 bases. The germline V gene encodes CDR1 SGHTA and CDR2 FQGNSA. Trimming removed 4 bases from V and 2 bases from J; junction bases left unmatched: 5. This CDR3 has 15 residues.

This chain uses TRBV4-3 with TRBJ1-2; the D is unclear. Trimming took off 2 bases at V and 3 bases at J, with 10 bases between the two ends. Germline V gene sequence: CDR1 LGHNA, CDR2 YSLEER. This CDR3 is 14 amino acids long. CDR3 in DNA: TGCGCCAGCAGCCAACAGTGGAGGGACTATGGCTACACCTTC. It specifies CASSQQWRDYGYTF.

The DNA for the CDR3 is TGTGCCAGCTCCCGGGGTCGCTACGAGCAGTACTTC. This sequence encodes CASSRGRYEQYF. The rearrangement links TRBV2 to TRBJ2-7, with a weak D call TRBD2 (5 bases). Trimming left V 8 bases short and J 3 bases short, with 11 bases between. Germline V lookup: CDR1 SNHLY, CDR2 FYNNEI. The CDR3 has 12 residues.

This sequence joins TRBV19 and TRBJ2-3; 8 nucleotides match TRBD2. Trimming took 2 bases from V and 2 from J; bases not matched to a gene: 6. The CDR3 extends over 16 amino acids. Germline values: CDR1 LNHDA, CDR2 SQIVND (reference sequence). The CDR3 sequence: CASSIPLSGTTDTQYF. The CDR3 DNA reads TGTGCCAGTAGTATACCCCTTAGCGGGACCACAGATACGCAGTATTTT.

The chain employs TRBV9 and TRBJ2-5; TRBD2 matches 14 bases. J was trimmed by 5 bases and V by 0 bases; bases with no gene match: 6. The CDR3 is 17 amino acids. Germline-derived CDR1 and CDR2 are SGDLS and YYNGEE. For the CDR3, the DNA is TGTGCCAGCAGCGTAGAAAGGGGACTAGCGGGAGAGGAGACCCAGTACTTC. Translating it yields CASSVERGLAGEETQYF.

The chain recombines TRBV5-8 with TRBJ2-2; TRBD2 might be the D (6 bases). Trimming took 0 bases from V and 4 from J, leaving 13 bases between them. The CDR3 totals 16 residues. The germline CDR1 and CDR2 sequences are SGHTS and YDEGEE. The CDR3 DNA sequence: TGTGCCAGCAGCTTGGCTTTTCGGAGGGCCACCGGGGAGCTGTTTTTT. This translates into CASSLAFRRATGELFF.

The J gene is TRBJ2-7, the V gene TRBV6-2 or TRBV6-3; possible D gene TRBD2, 5 bases. CDR3 length: 13 residues. With 0 bases removed from V and 6 bases from J, the gap between germline ends came to 9 bases. Per the germline V gene, CDR1 is MNHEY and CDR2 is SVGEGT. For the CDR3, the DNA is TGTGCCAGCAGTTACTCGAGGGATGGCGAGCAGTACTTC. Encoded protein: CASSYSRDGEQYF.

V is TRBV7-2 and J is TRBJ1-5, with 7 bases that match TRBD1. This CDR3 comprises 14 residues. The germline CDR1 and CDR2 sequences are SGHTA and FQGNSA. Germline trimming cut 5 bases from V and 6 bases from J; bases unmatched to any gene: 7. In nucleotides, the CDR3 is TGTGCCAGCAGCGCGAGGGCAGGGGGTCAGCCCCAGCATTTT. Protein product: CASSARAGGQPQHF.

In its sample, this clone was seen once. This sequence joins TRBV5-1 and TRBJ2-7; no firm D call. This CDR3 has 11 residues. Looked up from germline, CDR1 is SGHRS and CDR2 is YFSETQ. V was trimmed by 4 bases and J by 3 bases, leaving 5 bases between them. As DNA, the CDR3 is TGCGCCAGCAGCCAAAACTACGAGCAGTACTTC. This translates into CASSQNYEQYF.

Here the CDR3 DNA reads TGTGCCAGCTCACCACCGGGGACTGTGTACACTGAAGCTTTCTTT. It codes for CASSPPGTVYTEAFF. V usage is TRBV18 and J usage is TRBJ1-1; D is possibly TRBD1 (5 bases). In germline, CDR1 is KGHSH, CDR2 LQKENI. CDR3 length: 15 residues. V shed 0 bases and J shed 3 bases, with 11 bases lying between them.